This TCR beta chain was observed in a study of CD8 T cells in ankylosing spondylitis. Quantitative 5'-RACE with molecular barcodes was used to make the TCR beta libraries. TCRdb used MiXCR to reprocess the 5' RACE reads, holding one entry per CDR3 protein. Of roughly 220,000 distinct CDR3 sequences listed, roughly 10% were seen once; the top ten hold less than 25%. This clonotype was seen many times. As yet, its antigen is unknown. Notes on the study in general: Characteristic of ankylosing spondylitis blood, it appeared, was a TCR beta motif comprising roughly 8 highly homologous variants. Enrichment of disease-linked clones was reportedly significant in matched ankylosing spondylitis synovial fluid.

CDR3 size: 13 residues. CDR1 is SGHTA and CDR2 is FQGNSA in the germline V gene. Losses at the gene ends were 2 bases for V and 12 bases for J; bases not matched to a gene: 4. Sequences were obtained from blood, either unsorted or a sorted T cell fraction (not recorded which). This sequence was found in a male donor with ankylosing spondylitis or in good health (not recorded which). The chain has TRBV7-2 and TRBJ2-1; 10 bases map to TRBD2. The CDR3 sequence: CASSLPLAGGQFF. CDR3 nucleotide sequence: TGTGCCAGCAGCTTACCCTTAGCGGGGGGGCAGTTCTTC. Combining the CDR3 with reference TRBV7-2 and TRBJ2-1 gives the whole variable domain GAGVSQSPSNKVTEKGKDVELRCDPISGHTALYWYRQSLGQGLEFLIYFQGNSAPDKSGLPSDRFSAERTGGSVSTLTIQRTQQEDSAVYLCASSLPLAGGQFFGPGTRLTVL.